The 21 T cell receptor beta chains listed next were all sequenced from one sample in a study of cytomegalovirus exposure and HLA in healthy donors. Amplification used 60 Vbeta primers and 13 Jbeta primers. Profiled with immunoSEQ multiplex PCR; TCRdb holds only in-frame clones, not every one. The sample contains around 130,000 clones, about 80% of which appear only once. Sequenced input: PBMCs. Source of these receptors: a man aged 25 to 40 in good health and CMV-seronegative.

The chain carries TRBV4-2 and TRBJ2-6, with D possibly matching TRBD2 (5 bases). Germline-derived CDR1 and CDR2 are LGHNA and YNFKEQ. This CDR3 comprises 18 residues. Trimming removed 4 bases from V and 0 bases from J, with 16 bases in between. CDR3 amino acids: CASSLLSGSYSGANVLTF. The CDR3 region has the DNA TGTGCCAGCAGCCTCCTTTCGGGGAGTTACTCTGGGGCCAACGTCCTGACTTTC.

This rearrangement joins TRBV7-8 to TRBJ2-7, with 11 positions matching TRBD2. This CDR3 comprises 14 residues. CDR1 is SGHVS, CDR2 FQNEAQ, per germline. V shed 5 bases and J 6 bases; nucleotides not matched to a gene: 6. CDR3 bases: TGTGCCAGCAGCGCGAAGCTAGCGGGAGGCGAGCAGTACTTC. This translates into CASSAKLAGGEQYF.

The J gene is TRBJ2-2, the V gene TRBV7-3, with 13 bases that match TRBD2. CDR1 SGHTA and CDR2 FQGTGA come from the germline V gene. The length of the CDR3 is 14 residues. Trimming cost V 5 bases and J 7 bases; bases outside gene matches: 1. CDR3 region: CASSRLAGGGELFF. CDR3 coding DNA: TGTGCCAGCAGCAGACTAGCGGGAGGCGGGGAGCTGTTTTTT.

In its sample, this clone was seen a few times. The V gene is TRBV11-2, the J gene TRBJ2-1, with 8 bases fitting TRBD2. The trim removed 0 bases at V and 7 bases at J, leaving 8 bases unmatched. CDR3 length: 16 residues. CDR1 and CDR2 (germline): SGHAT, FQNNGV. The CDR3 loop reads CASSLDVNLAGNEQFF. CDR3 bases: TGTGCCAGCAGCTTAGATGTGAATCTAGCGGGTAATGAGCAGTTCTTC.

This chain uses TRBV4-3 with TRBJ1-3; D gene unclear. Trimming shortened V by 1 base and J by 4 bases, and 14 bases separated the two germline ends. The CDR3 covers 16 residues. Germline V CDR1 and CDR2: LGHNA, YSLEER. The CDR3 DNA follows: TGCGCCAGCAGCCAAGCGACGGCAGGTTTAGGAAACACCATATATTTT. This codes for CASSQATAGLGNTIYF.

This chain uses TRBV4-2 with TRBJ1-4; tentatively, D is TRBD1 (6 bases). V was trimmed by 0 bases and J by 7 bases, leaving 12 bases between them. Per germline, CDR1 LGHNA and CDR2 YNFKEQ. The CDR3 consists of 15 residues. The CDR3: CASSQDWRGGEKLFF. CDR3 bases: TGTGCCAGCAGCCAAGATTGGAGGGGGGGTGAAAAACTGTTTTTT.

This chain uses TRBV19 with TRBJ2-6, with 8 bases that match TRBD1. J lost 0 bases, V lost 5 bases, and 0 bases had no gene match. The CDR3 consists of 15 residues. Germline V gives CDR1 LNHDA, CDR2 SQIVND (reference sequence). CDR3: CASSGQGSGANVLTF. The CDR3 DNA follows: TGTGCCAGTAGTGGACAGGGCTCTGGGGCCAACGTCCTGACTTTC.

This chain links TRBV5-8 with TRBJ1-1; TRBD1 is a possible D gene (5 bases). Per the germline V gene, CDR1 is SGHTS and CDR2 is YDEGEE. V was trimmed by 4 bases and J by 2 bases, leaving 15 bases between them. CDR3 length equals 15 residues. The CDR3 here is CASSDRPAGNTEAFF. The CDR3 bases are TGTGCCAGCAGCGACAGACCCGCGGGAAACACTGAAGCTTTCTTT.

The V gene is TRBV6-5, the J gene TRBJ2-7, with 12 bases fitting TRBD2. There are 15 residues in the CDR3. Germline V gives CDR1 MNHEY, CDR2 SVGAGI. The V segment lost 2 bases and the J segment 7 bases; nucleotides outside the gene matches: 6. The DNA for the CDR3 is TGTGCCAGCAGTTACGCTAGCGGGAGGGCCGGGGAGCAGTACTTC. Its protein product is CASSYASGRAGEQYF.

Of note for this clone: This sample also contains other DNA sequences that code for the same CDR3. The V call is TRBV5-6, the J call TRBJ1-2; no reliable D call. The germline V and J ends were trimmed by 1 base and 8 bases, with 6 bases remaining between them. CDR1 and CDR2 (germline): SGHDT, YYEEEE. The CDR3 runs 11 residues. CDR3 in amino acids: CASSLSGGYTF. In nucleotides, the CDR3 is TGTGCCAGCAGCTTGTCCGGGGGCTACACCTTC.

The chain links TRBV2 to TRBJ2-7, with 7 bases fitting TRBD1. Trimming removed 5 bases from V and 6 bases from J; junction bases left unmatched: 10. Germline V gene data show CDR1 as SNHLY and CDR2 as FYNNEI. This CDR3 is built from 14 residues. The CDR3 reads CASSLERQGGEQYF. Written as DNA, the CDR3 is TGTGCCAGCAGTTTGGAAAGACAGGGTGGCGAGCAGTACTTC.

The CDR3 nucleotides are TGTGCCAGCAGTGGGGCTAACCAAGAGACCCAGTACTTC. Its protein is CASSGANQETQYF. The V call is TRBV2, the J call TRBJ2-5; D is uncertain. The CDR3 runs to 13 residues. Germline CDR1 is SNHLY and CDR2 is FYNNEI. Trimming took off 4 bases at V and 0 bases at J, with 6 bases between the two ends.

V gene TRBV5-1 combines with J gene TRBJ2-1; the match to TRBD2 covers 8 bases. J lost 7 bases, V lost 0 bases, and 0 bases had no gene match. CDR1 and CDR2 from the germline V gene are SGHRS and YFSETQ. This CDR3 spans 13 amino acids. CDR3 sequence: CASSLAGGNEQFF. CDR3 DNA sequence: TGCGCCAGCAGCTTGGCGGGGGGGAATGAGCAGTTCTTC. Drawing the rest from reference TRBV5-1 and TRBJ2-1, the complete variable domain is KAGVTQTPRYLIKTRGQQVTLSCSPISGHRSVSWYQQTPGQGLQFLFEYFSETQRNKGNFPGRFSGRQFSNSRSEMNVSTLELGDSALYLCASSLAGGNEQFFGPGTRLTVL.

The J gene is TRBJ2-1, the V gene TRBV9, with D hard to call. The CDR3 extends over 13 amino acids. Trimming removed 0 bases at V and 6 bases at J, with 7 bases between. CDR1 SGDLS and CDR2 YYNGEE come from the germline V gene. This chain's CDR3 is CASSVVPGNEQFF. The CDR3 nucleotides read TGTGCCAGCAGCGTAGTACCGGGCAATGAGCAGTTCTTC.

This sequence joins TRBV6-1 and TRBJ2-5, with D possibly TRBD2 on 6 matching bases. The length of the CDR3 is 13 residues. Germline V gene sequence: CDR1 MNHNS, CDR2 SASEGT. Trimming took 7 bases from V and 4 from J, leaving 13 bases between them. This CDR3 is CASTLGRGETQYF. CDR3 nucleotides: TGTGCCAGCACTCTAGGGCGGGGAGAGACCCAGTACTTC.

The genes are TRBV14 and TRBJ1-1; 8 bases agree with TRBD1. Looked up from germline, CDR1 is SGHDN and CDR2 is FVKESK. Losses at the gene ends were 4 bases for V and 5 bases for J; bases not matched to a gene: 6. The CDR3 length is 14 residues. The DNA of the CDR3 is TGTGCCAGCAGCCGGACAGGGAGATTTACTGAAGCTTTCTTT. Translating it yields CASSRTGRFTEAFF.

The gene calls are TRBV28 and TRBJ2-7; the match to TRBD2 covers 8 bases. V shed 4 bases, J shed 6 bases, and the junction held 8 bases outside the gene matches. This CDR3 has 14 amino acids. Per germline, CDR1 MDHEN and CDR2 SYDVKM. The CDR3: CASSSPSGSPEQYF. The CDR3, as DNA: TGTGCCAGCAGTTCCCCCAGCGGGAGTCCCGAGCAGTACTTC.

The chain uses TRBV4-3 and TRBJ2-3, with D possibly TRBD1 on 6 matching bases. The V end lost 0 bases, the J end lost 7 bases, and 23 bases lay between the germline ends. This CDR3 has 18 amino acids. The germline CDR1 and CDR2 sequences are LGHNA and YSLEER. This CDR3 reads CASSQELGLGQGRNTQYF. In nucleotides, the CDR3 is TGCGCCAGCAGCCAAGAATTGGGATTGGGTCAGGGGAGAAATACGCAGTATTTT.

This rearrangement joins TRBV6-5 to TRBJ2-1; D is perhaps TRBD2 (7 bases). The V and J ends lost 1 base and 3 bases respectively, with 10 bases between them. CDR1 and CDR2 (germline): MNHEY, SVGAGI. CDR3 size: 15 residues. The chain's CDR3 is CASSYYRDYYNEQFF. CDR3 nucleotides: TGTGCCAGCAGTTACTACAGGGACTACTACAATGAGCAGTTCTTC.

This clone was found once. The CDR3 protein is CASSHRTGRAYNEQFF. The CDR3 coding sequence is TGTGCCAGCAGTCACCGGACAGGGAGGGCCTACAATGAGCAGTTCTTC. V is TRBV28 and J is TRBJ2-1; D is possibly TRBD1 (8 bases). Germline CDR1 is MDHEN and CDR2 is SYDVKM. Trimming left V 5 bases short and J 2 bases short, with 16 bases between. This CDR3 is built from 16 residues. The complete variable domain, with remaining parts taken from reference TRBV28 and TRBJ2-1, reads DVKVTQSSRYLVKRTGEKVFLECVQDMDHENMFWYRQDPGLGLRLIYFSYDVKMKEKGDIPEGYSVSREKKERFSLILESASTNQTSMYLCASSHRTGRAYNEQFFGPGTRLTVL.

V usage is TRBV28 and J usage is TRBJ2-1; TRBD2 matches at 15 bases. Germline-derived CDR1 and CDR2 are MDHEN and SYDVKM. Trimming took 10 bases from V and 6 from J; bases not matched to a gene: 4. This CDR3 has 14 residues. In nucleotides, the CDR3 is TGTGCCACCGGACTAGCGGGGGGGCGCAATGAGCAGTTCTTC. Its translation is CATGLAGGRNEQFF.